The rows below give T cell receptor beta chains drawn from one sample of a study of CD8 T cells in Susac syndrome. Each CDR3 protein is one row after TCRdb ran MiXCR on the immunoSEQ multiplex PCR reads. The sample carries tens of thousands of distinct CDR3 sequences, around 90% recorded once. The source material was CD8+ T cells from PBMCs. The receptors derive from a human donor with multiple sclerosis. CDR3s include the opening cysteine and the closing phenylalanine or tryptophan. The order of the fields is D gene, J gene, clone size, V gene, CDR3 protein, CDR3 DNA. The D gene is left open where the match is weak. Some rows mark clone size as missing; the rest say once, few, many or name a class of expanded clone.

>-|TRBJ2-7|-|TRBV28
CASSTPSGRPHYEQHF
TGTGCCAGCAGTACCCCTTCGGGACGGCCGCACTACGAGCAGCACTTC
>-|TRBJ1-2|-|TRBV6-6
CASSYSNKGYYGYTF
TGTGCCAGCAGTTACTCGAATAAGGGTTACTATGGCTACACCTTC
>TRBD2|TRBJ2-2|once|TRBV9
CASSDPGLAGVSGELFF
TGTGCCAGCAGCGACCCGGGACTAGCGGGAGTGTCCGGGGAGCTGTTTTTT
>-|TRBJ1-1|-|TRBV5-1
CASHLGENTEAFF
TGCGCCAGTCATCTAGGAGAGAACACTGAAGCTTTCTTT
>-|TRBJ2-7|-|TRBV30
CAWSDGGGPYEQYF
TGTGCCTGGAGCGATGGAGGGGGCCCTTACGAGCAGTACTTC
>-|TRBJ1-2|-|TRBV3-1
CASSQATGMSNYGYTF
TGTGCCAGCAGCCAAGCTACAGGGATGAGTAACTATGGCTACACCTTC
>-|TRBJ2-1|-|TRBV7-6
CASRPGGGSYNEQFF
TGTGCCAGCAGACCCGGGGGTGGCTCCTACAATGAGCAGTTCTTC
>TRBD1|TRBJ1-1|once|TRBV13
CASSWGTEGNTEAFF
TGTGCCAGCAGCTGGGGGACAGAGGGAAACACTGAAGCTTTCTTT
>-|TRBJ2-1|-|TRBV30
CAWSDPRTGSSYNEQFF
TGTGCCTGGAGTGATCCTAGGACGGGGAGCTCCTACAATGAGCAGTTCTTC
>-|TRBJ2-5|-|TRBV18
CASSPPSNQETQYF
TGTGCCAGCTCACCACCGTCCAACCAAGAGACCCAGTACTTC
>-|TRBJ2-1|-|TRBV24-1
CATSAKSRYEQFF
TGTGCCACCAGTGCCAAAAGCAGGTATGAGCAGTTCTTC
>TRBD1|TRBJ2-1|-|TRBV7-9
CASSLGGQGFYNEQFF
TGTGCCAGCAGCTTAGGCGGACAGGGCTTCTACAATGAGCAGTTCTTC
>-|TRBJ1-1|-|TRBV6-5
CASSYYGRRNTEAFF
TGTGCCAGCAGTTATTATGGAAGACGTAACACTGAAGCTTTCTTT
>-|TRBJ1-2|-|TRBV24-1
CATSGAGLGGYTF
TGTGCCACCAGTGGGGCCGGACTGGGCGGCTACACCTTC
>-|TRBJ1-6|-|TRBV20-1
CSALGVRYDYNSPLHF
TGCAGTGCCTTGGGGGTTAGATACGATTATAATTCACCCCTCCACTTT
>-|TRBJ1-5|-|TRBV2
CASSGSGSNQPQHF
TGTGCCAGCAGCGGAAGTGGAAGCAATCAGCCCCAGCATTTT
>TRBD1|TRBJ1-5|-|TRBV12-3/TRBV12-4
CASSLESGTGGLNQPQHF
TGTGCCAGCAGCCTAGAATCCGGGACAGGGGGCTTAAATCAGCCCCAGCATTTT
>-|TRBJ1-1|-|TRBV28
CASSFRGKTEAFF
TGTGCCAGCAGTTTCAGGGGCAAGACTGAAGCTTTCTTT
>-|TRBJ1-5|-|TRBV27
CASSLSGDNQPQHF
TGTGCCAGCAGTTTGAGCGGAGACAATCAGCCCCAGCATTTT
>-|TRBJ2-1|-|TRBV7-3
CASSLRPRKVQFF
TGTGCCAGCAGCTTACGGCCTAGGAAGGTGCAGTTCTTC
>-|TRBJ1-3|once|TRBV6-6
CASTPGTSLGNTIYF
TGTGCCAGCACTCCTGGGACATCCCTCGGAAACACCATATATTTT
>-|TRBJ1-2|-|TRBV27
CASSSLTEAHFGYTF
TGTGCCAGCAGTAGTTTGACCGAGGCCCATTTTGGCTACACCTTC
>TRBD1|TRBJ1-5|-|TRBV25-1
CASSVTGEYQPQHF
TGTGCCAGCAGTGTCACAGGGGAGTATCAGCCCCAGCATTTT
>-|TRBJ1-2|-|TRBV12-3/TRBV12-4
CASSFWDLYGYTF
TGTGCCAGCAGTTTTTGGGACCTCTATGGCTACACCTTC
>-|TRBJ1-5|-|TRBV9
CASSGGVIGQPQHF
TGTGCCAGCAGCGGAGGGGTAATCGGCCAGCCCCAGCATTTT
>-|TRBJ1-2|-|TRBV2
CASREGEYGYGYTF
TGTGCCAGCAGAGAGGGGGAGTACGGCTATGGCTACACCTTC
>-|TRBJ2-7|-|TRBV2
CASSGRVYEQYF
TGTGCCAGCAGCGGCAGAGTCTACGAGCAGTACTTC
>-|TRBJ1-4|-|TRBV5-1
CASSFAGAPGEKLFF
TGCGCCAGCAGCTTCGCGGGAGCGCCGGGAGAAAAACTGTTTTTT
>-|TRBJ2-5|-|TRBV13
CASSLGRSETQYF
TGTGCCAGCAGCTTAGGCCGATCGGAGACCCAGTACTTC